The 18 T cell receptor beta chains presented below share a single source sample, sequenced in a study of human T cells and chemical hapten exposure. TCRdb reprocessed the RACE reads with MiXCR, giving one entry per CDR3 protein. The profile shows 300,000 to 350,000 distinct CDR3 sequences, around 7% of them singletons. Time point in this sample: patch test 1, 2 weeks after DPC sensitization. Treatment described: therapeutic diphenylcyclopropenone sensitization with weekly scalp DPC. The source was whole blood, collected in connection with sensitization to the hapten diphenylcyclopropenone (DPC). These receptors came from a woman younger than 35 with alopecia areata. Some clones in this sample may be carry-over from other donors' samples.

Comment on this clonotype: One end of the junction fails to match germline, which may point to a read error. The chain recombines TRBV6-6 with TRBJ2-7; the D gene is possibly TRBD2 (5 bases). CDR3 length: 13 amino acids. Per germline, CDR1 MNHNY and CDR2 SVGAGI (reference sequence). CDR3 in amino acids: CVSRLAGAYEQYF. For the CDR3, the DNA is TGTGTCAGCCGTCTAGCCGGGGCCTACGAGCAGTACTTC.

This clonotype was seen ten or more times. The chain carries TRBV7-2 and TRBJ1-3, with TRBD1 as a possible D gene (6 bases). Trimming cost V 0 bases and J 0 bases, with 12 bases left between them. Germline V gene lookup returns CDR1 SGHTA and CDR2 FQGNSA. CDR3 length: 17 amino acids. The CDR3 loop reads CASSLAQGPRSGNTIYF. DNA for the CDR3: TGTGCCAGCAGCTTAGCGCAGGGGCCACGCTCTGGAAACACCATATATTTT. The variable domain in full, completed from reference TRBV7-2 and TRBJ1-3, reads GAGVSQSPSNKVTEKGKDVELRCDPISGHTALYWYRQSLGQGLEFLIYFQGNSAPDKSGLPSDRFSAERTGGSVSTLTIQRTQQEDSAVYLCASSLAQGPRSGNTIYFGEGSWLTVV.

This clonotype was seen a handful of times. The chain has TRBV5-1 and TRBJ1-4; D is possibly TRBD1 (6 bases). Trimming pared 4 bases from V and 3 bases from J, leaving 13 bases between. CDR3 length equals 15 residues. CDR1 SGHRS and CDR2 YFSETQ come from the germline V gene. CDR3 DNA: TGCGCCAGCAGCCCGGGGGCGTCGGCTAATGAAAAACTGTTTTTT. It codes for CASSPGASANEKLFF.

This clonotype appeared many times. CDR3 sequence: CASSDGRSAKNIQYF. CDR3 nucleotide sequence: TGTGCCAGCAGCGACGGACGCTCAGCCAAAAACATTCAGTACTTC. The chain combines TRBV12-3 or TRBV12-4 with TRBJ2-4; D not resolved. The CDR3 runs to 15 residues. Trimming removed 6 bases at V and 0 bases at J, with 12 bases between.

This clonotype showed up many times. The CDR3 DNA reads as TGTGCCAGCAGCCAAGATATTGGGGGGCTGGGGGAAGCTTTCTTT. Residues: CASSQDIGGLGEAFF. The chain couples TRBV3-1 to TRBJ1-1, with a tentative D call TRBD1 (6 bases). This CDR3 contains 15 residues. Trimming shortened V by 0 bases and J by 8 bases, and 16 bases separated the two germline ends. Looked up from germline, CDR1 is LGHDT and CDR2 is YNNKEL (reference sequence).

This chain connects TRBV28 to TRBJ2-3; D gene ambiguous. The V and J ends lost 10 bases and 0 bases respectively, with 8 bases between them. CDR3 length: 12 amino acids. Germline V gene lookup returns CDR1 MDHEN and CDR2 SYDVKM. The CDR3 region has the DNA TGTGCCATACGGGCCAGCACAGATACGCAGTATTTT. Its protein is CAIRASTDTQYF.

This clonotype was counted a few times. The CDR3 loop reads CASSQVPGQGINYGYTF. CDR3 DNA: TGTGCCAGCAGCCAAGTCCCGGGACAGGGGATTAACTATGGCTACACCTTC. V usage is TRBV4-2 and J usage is TRBJ1-2; 10 bases match TRBD1. This CDR3 comprises 17 residues. Germline V gives CDR1 LGHNA, CDR2 YNFKEQ. Trimming removed 1 base from V and 1 base from J; junction bases left unmatched: 6.

This chain connects TRBV15 to TRBJ2-7, with D tentatively TRBD2 (6 bases). CDR1 LNHNV and CDR2 YYDKDF come from the germline V gene (reference sequence). The CDR3 is 18 amino acids. Trimming removed 0 bases at V and 1 base at J, with 19 bases between. CDR3 DNA sequence: TGTGCCACCAGCAGAGATAGTTTCGGGACTCACGTGTCCTACGAGCAGTACTTC. This codes for CATSRDSFGTHVSYEQYF. The variable domain in full, with the rest retrieved from reference TRBV15 and TRBJ2-7, is DAMVIQNPRYQVTQFGKPVTLSCSQTLNHNVMYWYQQKSSQAPKLLFHYYDKDFNNEADTPDNFQSRRPNTSFCFLDIRSPGLGDTAMYLCATSRDSFGTHVSYEQYFGPGTRLTVT.

There are a few counts of this clonotype. The V call is TRBV6-2 or TRBV6-3, the J call TRBJ1-5; weak D call: TRBD1 (6 bases). The germline V and J ends were trimmed by 6 bases and 2 bases, with 14 bases remaining between them. The germline CDR1 and CDR2 sequences are MNHEY and SVGEGT. The CDR3 contains 15 residues. The CDR3 bases are TGTGCCAGCAGGCCCGAAGGGGGAGGCAATCAGCCCCAGCATTTT. Translated, it gives CASRPEGGGNQPQHF.

This clonotype has a handful of counts. This chain connects TRBV7-2 to TRBJ1-3; TRBD1 is a possible D gene (6 bases). This CDR3 is 16 amino acids long. V shed 1 base and J shed 2 bases, with 12 bases lying between them. Germline V lookup: CDR1 SGHTA, CDR2 FQGNSA. CDR3 in DNA: TGTGCCAGCAGCTTAGGGTCTACAGGGACTGGAAACACCATATATTTT. Protein: CASSLGSTGTGNTIYF.

This clonotype was seen at least ten times. The rearrangement links TRBV6-6 to TRBJ2-5, with 11 positions matching TRBD2. The CDR3 is 15 residues long. V dropped 4 bases and J dropped 1; count of bases not matched to a gene: 2. Germline V lookup: CDR1 MNHNY, CDR2 SVGAGI (reference sequence). CDR3 bases: TGTGCCAGCAGTTTTCTAGCGGGGGGCCAAGAGACCCAGTACTTC. It translates to CASSFLAGGQETQYF.

This clonotype has more than one count but fewer than ten. The V and J genes are TRBV19 and TRBJ2-4; D ambiguous. This CDR3 spans 13 amino acids. Trimming took off 7 bases at V and 3 bases at J, with 10 bases between the two ends. Germline CDR1 LNHDA, CDR2 SQIVND (reference sequence). CDR3 bases: TGTGCCAGTACCGACTTCGACAAAAACATTCAGTACTTC. Residues: CASTDFDKNIQYF. The full variable domain, rest sourced from reference TRBV19 and TRBJ2-4, is DGGITQSPKYLFRKEGQNVTLSCEQNLNHDAMYWYRQDPGQGLRLIYYSQIVNDFQKGDIAEGYSVSREKKESFPLTVTSAQKNPTAFYLCASTDFDKNIQYFGAGTRLSVL.

This clonotype was seen a few times. The rearrangement links TRBV7-2 to TRBJ2-3; 10 nucleotides line up with TRBD2. Trimming removed 3 bases from V and 2 bases from J; junction bases left unmatched: 5. There are 16 residues in the CDR3. The germline V gene encodes CDR1 SGHTA and CDR2 FQGNSA. The CDR3 protein is CASSLIAGGVTDTQYF. CDR3 bases: TGTGCCAGCAGCTTGATAGCGGGGGGAGTCACAGATACGCAGTATTTT.

This clonotype has ten or more counts. The chain combines TRBV4-2 with TRBJ2-3; 13 bases match TRBD2. This CDR3 spans 17 amino acids. CDR1 is LGHNA and CDR2 is YNFKEQ in the germline V gene. Unmatched junction bases numbered 7, after V lost 6 bases and J lost 1 base. The CDR3 DNA reads TGTGCCAGCAGGCCACTAGCGGGGGGGCCGGGCACAGATACGCAGTATTTT. This encodes CASRPLAGGPGTDTQYF.

The V and J genes are TRBV5-5 and TRBJ1-6, with D perhaps TRBD1 (5 bases). Germline lookup yields CDR1 SGHKS and CDR2 YYEKEE (reference sequence). This CDR3 region has 17 residues. V lost 4 bases and J lost 0, with 14 bases in between. This CDR3 is CASSIPSGSSYNSPLHF. The CDR3 DNA sequence: TGTGCCAGCAGCATCCCTTCAGGGAGCTCCTATAATTCACCCCTCCACTTT.

The chain employs TRBV4-1 and TRBJ1-4; D unresolved. The CDR3 totals 13 residues. Germline values: CDR1 MGHRA, CDR2 YSYEKL. Trimming cost V 3 bases and J 7 bases, with 9 bases left between them. The CDR3 here is CASSQVKGEKLFF. CDR3 coding DNA: TGCGCCAGCAGCCAGGTTAAGGGTGAAAAACTGTTTTTT.

This clonotype was picked up a small number of times. The chain couples TRBV3-1 to TRBJ2-4; 8 nucleotides line up with TRBD1. V dropped 6 bases and J dropped 1; count of bases not matched to a gene: 2. The V gene's germline CDR1 is LGHDT and CDR2 YNNKEL (reference sequence). This CDR3 is 14 amino acids long. CDR3: CASSRQGAKNIQYF. Written as DNA, the CDR3 is TGTGCCAGCAGTCGACAGGGGGCCAAAAACATTCAGTACTTC.

This clonotype came up many times. V usage is TRBV5-1 and J usage is TRBJ2-1; TRBD2 is a possible D gene (6 bases). This CDR3 region has 15 residues. CDR1 is SGHRS, CDR2 YFSETQ, per germline. Deletions cut 0 bases from V and 10 bases from J, with 17 bases between. This CDR3 reads CASSLVSVFGGEQFF. The CDR3 DNA reads as TGCGCCAGCAGCTTGGTTTCAGTTTTCGGGGGAGAGCAGTTCTTC.